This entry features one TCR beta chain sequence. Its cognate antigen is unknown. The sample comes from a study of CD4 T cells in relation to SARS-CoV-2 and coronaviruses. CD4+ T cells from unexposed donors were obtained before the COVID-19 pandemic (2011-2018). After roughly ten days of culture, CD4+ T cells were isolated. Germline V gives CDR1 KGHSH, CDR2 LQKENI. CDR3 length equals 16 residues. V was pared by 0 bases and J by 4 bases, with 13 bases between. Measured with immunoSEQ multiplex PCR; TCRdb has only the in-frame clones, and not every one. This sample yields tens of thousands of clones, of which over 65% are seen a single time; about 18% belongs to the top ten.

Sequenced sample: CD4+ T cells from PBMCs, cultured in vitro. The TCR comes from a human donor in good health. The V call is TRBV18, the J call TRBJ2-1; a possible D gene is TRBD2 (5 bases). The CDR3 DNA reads TGTGCCAGCTCACCACCGGGCGGGTTCAGTTACAATGAGCAGTTCTTC. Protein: CASSPPGGFSYNEQFF.